Following are 12 T cell receptor beta chains from one sample sequenced in a study of T cell responses to AZD1222 COVID-19 vaccine. The assay was immunoSEQ multiplex PCR, and TCRdb's table has in-frame clones only and misses some. The sample yields approximately 150,000 clones, roughly 88% seen once. The sequenced sample was peripheral blood, obtained 28 days after the second AZD1222 dose. The receptors derive from an adult who received the AZD1222 COVID-19 vaccine.

V is TRBV6-4 and J is TRBJ2-1, with 11 bases fitting TRBD1. Germline CDR1 is MRHNA and CDR2 is SNTAGT. The CDR3 has 14 amino acids. In DNA form, the CDR3 reads TGTGCACCCCAAGGACAGGGGGCTTTTGATGAGCAGTTCTTC. Protein sequence: CAPQGQGAFDEQFF.

V usage is TRBV5-1 and J usage is TRBJ1-2; a weak D match, TRBD1 (5 bases). V was clipped by 6 bases and J by 8 bases, with 20 bases between them. The CDR3 runs to 14 residues. Germline V lookup: CDR1 SGHRS, CDR2 YFSETQ. The CDR3 nucleotides read TGCGCCAGCATCGCCGACAGCCGGTCGGGGGGCTACACCTTC. Translating it yields CASIADSRSGGYTF.

This chain links TRBV13 with TRBJ1-5; 8 bases align to TRBD1. The ends lost 0 bases at V and 6 bases at J; junction bases unmatched: 13. This CDR3 is 18 amino acids long. Germline V gene data show CDR1 as PRHDT and CDR2 as FYEKMQ (reference sequence). The CDR3 sequence: CASSLGSGGGLSGQPQHF. The CDR3 DNA sequence: TGTGCCAGCAGCTTAGGTTCAGGGGGCGGTCTTTCAGGTCAGCCCCAGCATTTT.

The chain links TRBV28 to TRBJ1-1; D gene uncertain. The CDR3 sequence is 11 residues long. Germline CDR1 reads MDHEN; CDR2 reads SYDVKM. With 5 bases removed from V and 11 bases from J, the gap between germline ends came to 12 bases. The CDR3 sequence is CASSPRIGAFF. The CDR3 region has the DNA TGTGCCAGCAGTCCCAGGATTGGGGCTTTCTTT.

V and J are TRBV18 and TRBJ1-6; tentative D call: TRBD1 (6 bases). This CDR3 comprises 16 residues. The germline CDR1 and CDR2 sequences are KGHSH and LQKENI. V lost 4 bases to trimming and J lost 2 bases, with 12 bases between them. CDR3 in amino acids: CASSQNRAAYNSPLHF. The CDR3 coding sequence is TGTGCCAGCTCACAGAACAGGGCTGCCTATAATTCACCCCTCCACTTT.

V and J are TRBV10-3 and TRBJ2-1, with 8 bases fitting TRBD2. The CDR3 totals 12 residues. V gave up 11 bases and J gave up 8 bases; unmatched junction bases: 8. Germline values: CDR1 ENHRY, CDR2 SYGVKD. CDR3 nucleotide sequence: TGTGCCGTGAGCGGGAGAGGCGATGAGCAGTTCTTC. This codes for CAVSGRGDEQFF.

The chain combines TRBV3-1 (or the pseudogene TRBV3-2) with TRBJ1-2; TRBD1 matches at 10 bases. Looked up from germline, CDR1 is LGHDT and CDR2 is YNNKEL (reference sequence). The CDR3 length is 14 residues. Germline trimming cut 7 bases from V and 5 bases from J; bases unmatched to any gene: 7. The CDR3 protein is CASKGQGIEYGYTF. The CDR3 coding sequence is TGTGCCAGCAAGGGACAGGGGATAGAATATGGCTACACCTTC.

This chain joins TRBV25-1 and TRBJ1-4, with 7 positions matching TRBD1. Per the germline V gene, CDR1 is MGHDK and CDR2 is SYGVNS. With 0 bases clipped from V and 2 bases from J, the junction kept 6 bases outside the gene matches. This CDR3 has 17 residues. The DNA of the CDR3 is TGTGCCAGCAGTGAATACTTCCGGACAGGCACTAATGAAAAACTGTTTTTT. This encodes CASSEYFRTGTNEKLFF.

The gene calls are TRBV9 and TRBJ2-6; perhaps D is TRBD1 or TRBD2 (5 bases each). V was pared by 2 bases and J by 2 bases, with 8 bases between. Germline CDR1 reads SGDLS; CDR2 reads YYNGEE. The CDR3 runs to 15 residues. CDR3 in DNA: TGTGCCAGCAGCGTCGGGGCTACTGGGGCCAACGTCCTGACTTTC. Its protein is CASSVGATGANVLTF.

The chain links TRBV28 to TRBJ1-5, with D possibly matching TRBD1 (5 bases). Germline V gene data show CDR1 as MDHEN and CDR2 as SYDVKM. This CDR3 has 15 residues. The V end was cut by 6 bases, the J end by 4 bases, with 16 bases between. The CDR3 DNA sequence: TGTGCCAGCAGGGCAGTAGGGGCAGGGAATCAGCCCCAGCATTTT. Its translation is CASRAVGAGNQPQHF.

The chain employs TRBV11-2 and TRBJ2-2; D is uncertain. V was pared by 1 base and J by 4 bases, with 10 bases between. CDR1 SGHAT and CDR2 FQNNGV come from the germline V gene. This CDR3 has 15 residues. The CDR3 reads CASSLVRNSTGELFF. CDR3 bases: TGTGCCAGCAGCTTAGTCCGGAACAGCACCGGGGAGCTGTTTTTT. The full variable domain, completed using reference TRBV11-2 and TRBJ2-2, is EAGVAQSPRYKIIEKRQSVAFWCNPISGHATLYWYQQILGQGPKLLIQFQNNGVVDDSQLPKDRFSAERLKGVDSTLKIQPAKLEDSAVYLCASSLVRNSTGELFFGEGSRLTVL.

J is TRBJ1-6 and V is TRBV19, with 7 positions matching TRBD1. The junction had 9 bases not matched to a gene; V was cut back by 6 bases and J by 4 bases. This CDR3 has 16 amino acids. Germline V gene sequence: CDR1 LNHDA, CDR2 SQIVND (reference sequence). CDR3 in amino acids: CASSEPLQGYNSPLHF. DNA of the CDR3: TGTGCCAGTAGCGAGCCCTTACAGGGGTATAATTCACCCCTCCACTTT.